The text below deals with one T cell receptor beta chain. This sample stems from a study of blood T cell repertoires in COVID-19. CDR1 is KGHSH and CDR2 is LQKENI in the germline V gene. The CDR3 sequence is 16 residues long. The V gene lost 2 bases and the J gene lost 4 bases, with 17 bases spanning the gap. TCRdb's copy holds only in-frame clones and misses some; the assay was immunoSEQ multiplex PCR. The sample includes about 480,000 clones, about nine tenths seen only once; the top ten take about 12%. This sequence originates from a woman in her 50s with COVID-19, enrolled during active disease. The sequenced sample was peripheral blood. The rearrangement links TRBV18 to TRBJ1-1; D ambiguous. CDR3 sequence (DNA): TGTGCCAGCTCACCATCTACCCTATCCGGGAGCACTGAAGCTTTCTTT. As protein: CASSPSTLSGSTEAFF. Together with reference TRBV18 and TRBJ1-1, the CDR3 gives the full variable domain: NAGVMQNPRHLVRRRGQEARLRCSPMKGHSHVYWYRQLPEEGLKFMVYLQKENIIDESGMPKERFSAEFPKEGPSILRIQQVVRGDSAAYFCASSPSTLSGSTEAFFGQGTRLTVV.